This T cell receptor beta chain was sequenced during a study of cytomegalovirus exposure and HLA in healthy donors. Study-wide results and caveats: In vitro work confirmed that a few CMV-associated chains recognize CMV antigens.

V shed 4 bases, J shed 8 bases, and the junction held 8 bases outside the gene matches. The CDR3 sequence is 14 residues long. The V gene's germline CDR1 is SGDLS and CDR2 YYNGEE. The primer mix had 60 Vbeta and 13 Jbeta primers. Repertoires were generated with immunoSEQ multiplex PCR, while TCRdb's copy carries only in-frame clones and drops some. The sample includes about 95,000 clones, over 70% of them seen just once. A note on this clone: Its antigen remains unidentified.

The J gene is TRBJ1-2, the V gene TRBV9; 10 bases are shared with TRBD1. The sample consisted of PBMCs. The TCR comes from a man aged 55 to 70 in good health and CMV-seronegative. The CDR3 DNA reads as TGTGCCAGCAGCACGACAGGGGGCGCGGGAGGCTACACCTTC. Protein product: CASSTTGGAGGYTF.